The 10 T cell receptor beta chains below were found in one sample sequenced in a study of shared clonotypes between healthy human individuals. Repertoires were generated with immunoSEQ multiplex PCR, while TCRdb's copy carries only in-frame clones and drops some. The sample has approximately 2.5 million clones, just over 90% seen once. The sequencing input was naive CD4+ T cells sorted from blood. As for subset: CD45RA+ positively selected. The receptors derive from a man aged 18-30 years in good health.

The V and J genes are TRBV5-1 and TRBJ2-1; D gene ambiguous. CDR3 size: 17 residues. The V end was cut by 0 bases, the J end by 2 bases, with 15 bases between. Germline assignment: CDR1 SGHRS and CDR2 YFSETQ. Here the CDR3 DNA reads TGCGCCAGCAGCTTGGGAGGCAAAGGGCAGACCTACAATGAGCAGTTCTTC. It specifies CASSLGGKGQTYNEQFF.

The gene calls are TRBV27 and TRBJ2-7, with 7 positions matching TRBD2. The CDR3 contains 15 residues. From germline, CDR1 is MNHEY and CDR2 SMNVEV (reference sequence). The V and J ends lost 4 bases and 3 bases, in that order; junction bases with no gene match: 9. In DNA, the CDR3 is TGTGCCAGCAGTTCCCCAACAGCGGGATTCTACGAGCAGTACTTC. Translation: CASSSPTAGFYEQYF.

This sequence joins TRBV5-4 and TRBJ2-3; tentatively, D is TRBD2 (6 bases). V was pared by 0 bases and J by 4 bases, with 12 bases between. Germline V gives CDR1 SGHNT, CDR2 YYREEE (reference sequence). CDR3 length equals 15 residues. Here the CDR3 reads CASSLGLVVPDTQYF. In DNA form, the CDR3 reads TGTGCCAGCAGCTTGGGACTAGTAGTTCCAGATACGCAGTATTTT. Full variable domain (missing parts from reference TRBV5-4 and TRBJ2-3): ETGVTQSPTHLIKTRGQQVTLRCSSQSGHNTVSWYQQALGQGPQFIFQYYREEENGRGNFPPRFSGLQFPNYSSELNVNALELDDSALYLCASSLGLVVPDTQYFGPGTRLTVL.

The rearrangement joins TRBV30 to TRBJ1-6; D gene uncertain. Per germline, CDR1 GTSNPN and CDR2 SVGIG (reference sequence). The CDR3 totals 16 residues. V lost 0 bases and J lost 7, with 16 bases in between. The CDR3 is CAWSVDRVVGNSPLHF. Written as DNA, the CDR3 is TGTGCCTGGAGTGTGGATCGGGTAGTGGGGAATTCACCCCTCCACTTT.

The rearrangement joins TRBV27 to TRBJ1-6; the match to TRBD1 covers 10 bases. Unmatched junction bases numbered 0, after V lost 8 bases and J lost 8 bases. This CDR3 region has 12 residues. Per the germline V gene, CDR1 is MNHEY and CDR2 is SMNVEV (reference sequence). In nucleotides, the CDR3 is TGTGCCAGCGGGACAGGGGATTCACCCCTCCACTTT. Its translation is CASGTGDSPLHF.

This clone has just one count. This sequence joins TRBV30 and TRBJ2-5, with 12 bases fitting TRBD2. Trimming cost V 1 base and J 5 bases; bases outside gene matches: 17. Germline CDR1 reads GTSNPN; CDR2 reads SVGIG (reference sequence). The CDR3 contains 19 residues. The CDR3, as DNA: TGTGCCTGGAGTGGATTATTGGGACTAGCGGGTGGTGCGGAGGAGACCCAGTACTTC. Its translation is CAWSGLLGLAGGAEETQYF.

The chain combines TRBV9 with TRBJ1-2, with a possible D match to TRBD1 (6 bases). The CDR3 has 15 residues. Germline assignment: CDR1 SGDLS and CDR2 YYNGEE. V lost 4 bases to trimming and J lost 0 bases, with 13 bases between them. CDR3 in DNA: TGTGCCAGCAGCACCCACGGACAGACTAACTATGGCTACACCTTC. It yields the protein CASSTHGQTNYGYTF.

V usage is TRBV15 and J usage is TRBJ2-1; no clear D. Trimming took off 3 bases at V and 9 bases at J, with 12 bases between the two ends. Germline V gene sequence: CDR1 LNHNV, CDR2 YYDKDF (reference sequence). CDR3 size: 13 residues. The CDR3 loop is CATSRDPWGEQFF. CDR3 nucleotide sequence: TGTGCCACCAGCAGGGACCCATGGGGTGAGCAGTTCTTC.

The CDR3 reads CASSLVSGGTNEQFF. CDR3 DNA sequence: TGTGCCAGCAGCTTGGTCAGCGGGGGGACCAATGAGCAGTTCTTC. This chain uses TRBV7-3 with TRBJ2-1, with TRBD2 identical over 9 bases. From germline, CDR1 is SGHTA and CDR2 FQGTGA. This CDR3 has 15 residues. V dropped 3 bases and J dropped 6; count of bases not matched to a gene: 6.

This clone showed up just once. Additional DNA sequences in this sample encode the identical CDR3. This chain connects TRBV30 to TRBJ2-1, with 7 bases lining up with TRBD2. Looked up from germline, CDR1 is GTSNPN and CDR2 is SVGIG (reference sequence). CDR3 length: 13 amino acids. J lost 2 bases, V lost 4 bases, and 2 bases had no gene match. The CDR3 protein is CAWTAGAYNEQFF. CDR3 nucleotide sequence: TGTGCCTGGACGGCGGGGGCCTACAATGAGCAGTTCTTC.